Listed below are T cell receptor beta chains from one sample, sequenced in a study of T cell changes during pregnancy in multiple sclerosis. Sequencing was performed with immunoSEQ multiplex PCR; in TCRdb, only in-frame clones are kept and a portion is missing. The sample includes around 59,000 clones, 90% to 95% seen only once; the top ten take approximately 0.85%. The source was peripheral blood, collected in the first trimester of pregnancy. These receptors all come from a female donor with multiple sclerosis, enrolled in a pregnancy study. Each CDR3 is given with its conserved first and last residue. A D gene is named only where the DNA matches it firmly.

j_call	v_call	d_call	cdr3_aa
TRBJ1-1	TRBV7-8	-	CASSFERNTEAFF
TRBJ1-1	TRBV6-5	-	CASSWSDSEAFF
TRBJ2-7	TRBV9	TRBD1	CASSVGRQGYEQYF
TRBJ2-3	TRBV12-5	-	CASGYTRPTSTDTQYF
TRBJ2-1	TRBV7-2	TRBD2	CASSASGGKDEQFF
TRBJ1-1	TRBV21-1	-	CASSKKGPPREWDSEAFF
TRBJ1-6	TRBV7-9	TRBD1	CASSLAGQGFSAFDSPLHF
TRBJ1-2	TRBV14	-	CASSQRGAYGYTF
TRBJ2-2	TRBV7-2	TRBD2	CASRSGANTGELFF
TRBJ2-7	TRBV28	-	CASSLAPVSYEQYF
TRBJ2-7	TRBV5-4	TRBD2	CASSPGGFAYEQYF
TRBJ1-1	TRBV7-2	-	CASTSPGGGTEAFF
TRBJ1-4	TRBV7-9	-	CASSPGLDRATNEKLFF
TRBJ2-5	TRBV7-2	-	CASSLDRGAETQYF
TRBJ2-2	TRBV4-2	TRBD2	CASSQGERGGGVAGELFF
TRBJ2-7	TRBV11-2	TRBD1	CASSLVGQAAYEQYF
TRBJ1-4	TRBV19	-	CASSPRVEKLFF
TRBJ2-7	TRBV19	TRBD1	CASRQGQGAYEQYF
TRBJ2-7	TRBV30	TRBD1	CAWRQGFYEQYF
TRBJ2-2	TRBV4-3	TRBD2	CASSQDDGSGGAHGELFF
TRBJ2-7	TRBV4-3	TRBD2	CASSQDPGGGAGEQYF
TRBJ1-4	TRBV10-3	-	CAISESPGGVARSHEKLFF
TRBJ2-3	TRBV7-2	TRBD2	CASSSIAGGSTDTQYF
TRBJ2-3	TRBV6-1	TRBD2	CASSERRGGPTDTQYF
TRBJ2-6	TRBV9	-	CASSVDGGSSGANVLTF
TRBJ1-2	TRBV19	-	CASSPGVKSGYTF
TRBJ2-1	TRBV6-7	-	CASRLRGDEQFF
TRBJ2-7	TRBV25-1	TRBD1	CASSDSLRTGDDYEQYF